Detailed here is one T cell receptor beta chain. The antigen is unknown. These data come from a study of T cells expressing NK-cell markers. Generation of TCR beta cDNA was performed by 5'RACE template switching incorporating UMIs. Each CDR3 protein gets one entry in TCRdb, which reprocessed the 5' RACE reads and gives no DNA. The sample features about 390,000 distinct CDR3 sequences, with around 10% in its top ten. Study outcomes and limitations: A few of the donors also had these clonotypes leading their CD3+CD56-NKG2C+ fraction. Of CD8+ T cells, 1.0-7.0% belonged to dominant NKG2C+ clonotypes in several donors.

The receptor was isolated from a woman aged 50 to 60 in good health. Specimen: blood T cells: a sorted CD56 or NKG2C T cell subset, CD4+ or CD8+ T cells, or bulk PBMC T cells (not recorded which).

The CDR3 sequence is CASSLGSGSGTDTQYF. The chain combines TRBV7-9 with TRBJ2-3; the D call of TRBD1 rests on TCRdb alone, since no DNA is present to check it. CDR3 length: 16 residues. Germline lookup yields CDR1 SEHNR and CDR2 FQNEAQ (reference sequence).